The present TCR beta chain was sequenced within a study of T cell clones after liver transplantation. Sequencing was performed with immunoSEQ multiplex PCR; in TCRdb, only in-frame clones are kept and a portion is missing. The repertoire includes over 70,000 clones, 75% to 85% of them detected once, and about 0.79% sits in the top ten. The CDR3 spans 16 residues. In germline, CDR1 is MNHNY, CDR2 SVGAGI (reference sequence). V lost 0 bases to trimming and J lost 9 bases; unmatched junction nucleotides: 11. The rearrangement joins TRBV6-6 to TRBJ2-1; 7 nucleotides match TRBD2. The source is a human patient who received a liver transplant. The T cells may come from the graft donor. The specimen was CD4+ T cells from blood, collected 12 months after liver transplant. The CDR3 sequence: CASSYSKGRERREQFF. Written as DNA, the CDR3 is TGTGCCAGCAGTTACTCGAAAGGGCGGGAGCGGCGTGAGCAGTTCTTC.